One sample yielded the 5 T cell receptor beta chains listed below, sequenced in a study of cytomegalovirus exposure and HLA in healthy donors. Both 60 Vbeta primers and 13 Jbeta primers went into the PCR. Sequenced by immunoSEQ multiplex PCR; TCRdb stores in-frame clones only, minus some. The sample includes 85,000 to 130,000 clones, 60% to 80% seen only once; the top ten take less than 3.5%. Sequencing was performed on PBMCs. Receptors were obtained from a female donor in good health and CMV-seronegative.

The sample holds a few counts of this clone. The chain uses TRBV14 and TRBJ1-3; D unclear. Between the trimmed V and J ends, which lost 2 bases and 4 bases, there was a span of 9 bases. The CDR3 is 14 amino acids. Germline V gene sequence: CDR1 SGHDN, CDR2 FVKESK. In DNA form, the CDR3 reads TGTGCCAGCAGCCAACCAGAGCGAGGAAACACCATATATTTT. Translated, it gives CASSQPERGNTIYF.

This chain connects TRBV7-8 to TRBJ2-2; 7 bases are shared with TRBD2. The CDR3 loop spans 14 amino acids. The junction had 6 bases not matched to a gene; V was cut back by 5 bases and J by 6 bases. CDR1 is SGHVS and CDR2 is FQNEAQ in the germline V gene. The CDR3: CASSARTRAGELFF. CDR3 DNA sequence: TGTGCCAGCAGCGCACGGACTAGGGCCGGGGAGCTGTTTTTT.

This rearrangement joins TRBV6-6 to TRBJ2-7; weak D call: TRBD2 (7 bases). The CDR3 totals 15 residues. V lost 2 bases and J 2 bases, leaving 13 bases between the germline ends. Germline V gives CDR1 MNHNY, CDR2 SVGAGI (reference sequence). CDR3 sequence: CASSYRGGVAYEQYF. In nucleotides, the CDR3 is TGTGCCAGCAGTTACAGGGGGGGCGTGGCCTACGAGCAGTACTTC.

The CDR3 DNA reads TGCGCCAGCAGCAGTAATAGCGGGGGAGGCACAGATACGCAGTATTTT. Protein product: CASSSNSGGGTDTQYF. This rearrangement joins TRBV5-1 to TRBJ2-3, with 9 bases that match TRBD2. The CDR3 runs to 16 residues. Germline CDR1 is SGHRS and CDR2 is YFSETQ. Germline trimming cut 4 bases from V and 1 base from J; bases unmatched to any gene: 7.

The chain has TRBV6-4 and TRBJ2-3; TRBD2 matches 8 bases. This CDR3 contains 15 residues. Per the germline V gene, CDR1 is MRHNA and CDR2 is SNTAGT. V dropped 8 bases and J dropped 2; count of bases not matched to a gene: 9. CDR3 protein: CASDDGTRVTDTQYF. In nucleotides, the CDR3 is TGTGCCAGCGACGATGGGACTAGAGTCACAGATACGCAGTATTTT.